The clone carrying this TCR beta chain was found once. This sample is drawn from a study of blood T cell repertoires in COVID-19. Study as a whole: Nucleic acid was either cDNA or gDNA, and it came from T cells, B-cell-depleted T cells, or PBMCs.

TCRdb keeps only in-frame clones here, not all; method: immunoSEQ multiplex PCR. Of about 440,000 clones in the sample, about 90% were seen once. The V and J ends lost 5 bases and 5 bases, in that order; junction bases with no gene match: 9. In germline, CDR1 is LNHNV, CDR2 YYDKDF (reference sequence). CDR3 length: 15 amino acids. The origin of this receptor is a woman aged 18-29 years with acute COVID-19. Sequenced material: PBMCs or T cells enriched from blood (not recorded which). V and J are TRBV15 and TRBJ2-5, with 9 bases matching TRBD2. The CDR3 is CATSLRREGRETQYF. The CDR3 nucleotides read TGTGCCACCAGCCTGCGGCGGGAGGGCCGGGAGACCCAGTACTTC.